A selection of T cell receptor beta chains follows, all from one sample in a study of beta chain features in type 1 diabetes. TCRdb keeps only in-frame clones here, not all; method: immunoSEQ multiplex PCR. The sample lists approximately 380,000 clones; roughly 15% were seen once. The sample taken for sequencing was naive CD4+ T cells from blood. These receptors were collected from a woman under 30 in good health. CDR3s include the opening cysteine and the closing phenylalanine or tryptophan. The D gene is left open where the match is weak. Some rows have no size entry. The others give once, few or many, or a class for an expanded clone.

TRBV2	TRBJ2-1	NA	NA	CASSGTSIVNEQFF	TGTGCCAGCAGTGGTACTAGCATCGTAAATGAGCAGTTCTTC
TRBV2	TRBJ2-1	few	TRBD1	CASYRQGATGNEQFF	TGTGCCAGCTATCGGCAGGGGGCCACCGGGAATGAGCAGTTCTTC
TRBV29-1	TRBJ2-3	few	TRBD1	CSVEKGARADTQYF	TGCAGCGTTGAAAAGGGGGCTCGGGCAGATACGCAGTATTTT
TRBV5-1	TRBJ2-7	NA	TRBD1	CASSSRQGAHEQYF	TGCGCCAGCAGCTCTCGACAGGGGGCACACGAGCAGTACTTC
TRBV11-1	TRBJ2-7	NA	TRBD1	CASSHRDRGSYEQYF	TGTGCCAGCAGCCACCGGGACAGGGGCTCCTACGAGCAGTACTTC
TRBV18	TRBJ2-1	NA	TRBD2	CASSSGTSGNNEQFF	TGTGCCAGCTCAAGCGGGACTAGCGGTAACAATGAGCAGTTCTTC
TRBV7-6	TRBJ2-1	NA	NA	CASSWRDEQFF	TGTGCCAGCAGTTGGAGGGATGAGCAGTTCTTC
TRBV15	TRBJ2-1	NA	NA	CATQLYEGNNEQFF	TGTGCCACCCAGTTATACGAGGGAAACAATGAGCAGTTCTTC
TRBV7-2	TRBJ2-1	NA	NA	CASSSQGNLGNEQFF	TGTGCCAGCAGCAGCCAGGGAAATCTGGGCAATGAGCAGTTCTTC
TRBV19	TRBJ2-3	NA	NA	CASTLTSTDTQYF	TGTGCCAGTACTCTAACTAGCACAGATACGCAGTATTTT
TRBV5-1	TRBJ1-2	NA	TRBD1	CASSANPGQADHGYTF	TGCGCCAGCAGCGCCAATCCGGGACAGGCTGACCATGGCTACACCTTC